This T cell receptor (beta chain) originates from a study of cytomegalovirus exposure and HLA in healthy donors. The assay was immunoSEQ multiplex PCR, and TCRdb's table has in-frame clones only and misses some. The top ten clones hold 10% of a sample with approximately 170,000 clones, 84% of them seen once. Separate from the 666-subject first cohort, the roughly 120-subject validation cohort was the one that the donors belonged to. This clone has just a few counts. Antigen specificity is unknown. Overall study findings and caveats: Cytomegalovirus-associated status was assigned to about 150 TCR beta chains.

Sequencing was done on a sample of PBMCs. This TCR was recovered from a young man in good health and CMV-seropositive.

Here the CDR3 reads CASSLEGGQADGYTF. CDR3 nucleotide sequence: TGCGCCAGCAGCTTGGAAGGGGGACAGGCTGACGGCTACACCTTC. V is TRBV5-1 and J is TRBJ1-2; TRBD1 matches 8 bases. The length of the CDR3 is 15 residues. Germline V CDR1 and CDR2: SGHRS, YFSETQ. Germline trimming cut 0 bases from V and 8 bases from J; bases unmatched to any gene: 9.